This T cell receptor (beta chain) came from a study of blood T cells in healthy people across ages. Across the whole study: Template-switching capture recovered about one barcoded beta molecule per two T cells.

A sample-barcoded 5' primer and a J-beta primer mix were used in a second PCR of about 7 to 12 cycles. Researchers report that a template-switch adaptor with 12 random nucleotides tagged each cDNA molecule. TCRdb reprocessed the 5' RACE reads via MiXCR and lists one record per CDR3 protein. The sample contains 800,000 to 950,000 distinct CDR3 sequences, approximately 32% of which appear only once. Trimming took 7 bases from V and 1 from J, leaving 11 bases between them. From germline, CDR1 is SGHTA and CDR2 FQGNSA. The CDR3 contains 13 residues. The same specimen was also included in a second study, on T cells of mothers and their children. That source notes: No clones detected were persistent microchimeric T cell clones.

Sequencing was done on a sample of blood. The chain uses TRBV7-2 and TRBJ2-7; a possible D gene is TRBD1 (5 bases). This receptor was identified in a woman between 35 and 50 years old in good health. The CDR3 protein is CASNFQGSYEQYF. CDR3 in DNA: TGTGCCAGCAACTTCCAGGGATCCTACGAGCAGTACTTC.